Included here is one TCR beta chain sequence, with context. Its specificity is not known. This CDR3 region has 15 residues. Germline CDR1 and CDR2: SGHRS and YFSETQ. The germline V and J ends were trimmed by 0 bases and 5 bases, with 14 bases remaining between them. The data stem from a study of cytomegalovirus exposure and HLA in healthy donors. Findings and limits, study-wide: Some TCR beta chains (164 of them) were listed as cytomegalovirus-associated. Published work reported that the classifier diagnosed cytomegalovirus status with high specificity and sensitivity. As immune exposure information, only CMV serostatus was available.

PCR amplification relied on 60 Vbeta primers (plus 13 Jbeta primers). The method was immunoSEQ multiplex PCR; TCRdb's version includes in-frame clones alone and lacks a portion of them. The sample holds 150,000 to 180,000 clones, around three quarters seen once. Material: PBMCs. This clonotype originated in a woman aged 40 to 50 in good health and CMV-seronegative. The chain employs TRBV5-1 and TRBJ2-5; D remains ambiguous. CDR3 in DNA: TGCGCCAGCAGCTTGGCGTCCCTAGAAGCGGAGACCCAGTACTTC. Translation: CASSLASLEAETQYF.